This T cell receptor beta chain is from a study of naive and memory T cell subsets. Points from the study as a whole: TCR transcript changes with activation or differentiation may affect this RNA method.

The SP2 primer and nested alpha and beta constant region primers amplified ligated cDNA in four rounds. MiXCR, run by TCRdb on the 5' RACE reads, gives a single entry per CDR3 protein. The data contain 60,000 or so distinct CDR3 sequences, over 7% of them singletons. Germline values: CDR1 SGHTA, CDR2 FQGNSA. The CDR3 is made up of 14 amino acids. J gave up 2 bases and V 3 bases, and 1 base lay outside the gene matches. Details on this clonotype: The antigen is unknown.

TCR cDNA received a 3' ligated oligonucleotide that carried a UMI. Whole blood, 2.5 ml, came from adult healthy volunteers. Reverse transcription used DNase-treated unsorted total RNA, aiming for about 1 to 1,100 ng. This receptor was obtained from a male donor in good health. The chain employs TRBV7-2 and TRBJ2-7, with 10 bases that match TRBD2. In nucleotides, the CDR3 is TGTGCCAGCAGCTTCAGCGGGGGGGCCTACGAGCAGTACTTC. Translating it yields CASSFSGGAYEQYF.